Following are 4 T cell receptor beta chains from one sample sequenced in a study of vaccination and CD4 T cells after COVID-19. A single record per CDR3 protein comes from TCRdb applying MiXCR to the PCR reads. The sample holds 25,000 to 35,000 distinct CDR3 sequences, 50% seen once. Noted time point: late sampling 161 to 241 days after vaccination in three convalescent patients. The source was CD4+ T cells from blood, collected about 7 months after SARS-CoV-2 vaccination. The receptors derive from a human donor who had recovered from COVID-19.

In this sample, this clonotype turned up a few times. The rearrangement uses TRBV20-1 and TRBJ2-3; no firm D call. The CDR3 contains 13 residues. Trimming removed 0 bases at V and 4 bases at J, with 8 bases between. Germline loops: CDR1 DFQATT, CDR2 SNEGSKA (reference sequence). Here the CDR3 DNA reads TGCAGTGCTAGAGACCCCGTCCCAGATACGCAGTATTTT. Protein product: CSARDPVPDTQYF.

In this sample, this clonotype turned up a few times. This sequence joins TRBV20-1 and TRBJ2-7; possible D gene TRBD2, 6 bases. From germline, CDR1 is DFQATT and CDR2 SNEGSKA (reference sequence). Trimming shortened V by 6 bases and J by 4 bases, and 16 bases separated the two germline ends. The CDR3 loop spans 13 amino acids. In nucleotides, the CDR3 is TGCAGTGCCATCCTGACTAGTTCTTACGAGCAGTACTTC. Its translation: CSAILTSSYEQYF.

The table lists this clonotype with a count of one. The chain uses TRBV15 and TRBJ2-1; 12 bases are a match to TRBD2. The junction had 16 bases not matched to a gene; V was cut back by 0 bases and J by 7 bases. The CDR3 is 20 residues long. Germline V gene data show CDR1 as LNHNV and CDR2 as YYDKDF (reference sequence). CDR3 coding DNA: TGTGCCACCAGCAGAGATCTGGGACTAGCGGGCCGAGGTTGGGGTAATGAGCAGTTCTTC. It is translated as CATSRDLGLAGRGWGNEQFF.

V usage is TRBV24-1 and J usage is TRBJ2-1, with D unresolved. CDR3 length equals 17 residues. Germline V gives CDR1 KGHDR, CDR2 SFDVKD. The V and J ends lost 4 bases and 0 bases respectively, with 15 bases between them. CDR3 DNA: TGTGCCACCAGTGACCCCTCGACCAAAAGCTCCTACAATGAGCAGTTCTTC. Translating gives CATSDPSTKSSYNEQFF.